These T cell receptor beta chains were read from a single sample in a study of graft-versus-host responses after intestinal transplantation. Here immunoSEQ multiplex PCR was the method, and the copy in TCRdb shows in-frame clones only, minus some. The repertoire has about 30,000 clones, about 85% of them found once; the top ten carry about 9.9%. This sample comprised PBMCs, obtained about 15 months after intestinal transplantation. The receptors shown here come from a human patient who received an intestinal transplant, so some T cells may come from the graft donor. The CDR3 runs from the conserved cysteine through the conserved F or W.

V gene: TRBV2; CDR3 protein: CASSPTGAHYGYTF
V gene: TRBV27; CDR3 protein: CASGPRTDSNQPQHF
V gene: TRBV9; CDR3 protein: CASSPWGSHSEAFF
V gene: TRBV2; CDR3 protein: CASRWGLAPAGELFF
V gene: TRBV7-7; CDR3 protein: CASSPEIGTGELFF
V gene: TRBV7-9; CDR3 protein: CASRHQGVAGVRQETQYF
V gene: TRBV5-5; CDR3 protein: CASSSPGTVYEQYF
V gene: TRBV9; CDR3 protein: CASSLGAISYEQYF
V gene: TRBV5-4; CDR3 protein: CASTLPGIPEAFF
V gene: TRBV5-1; CDR3 protein: CASSLDKGTDTQYF
V gene: TRBV5-1; CDR3 protein: CASSSDPVTSLTDTQYF
V gene: TRBV18; CDR3 protein: CASSPQGAKTQYF
V gene: TRBV5-1; CDR3 protein: CASSLGRGLADNEQFF